This T cell receptor beta chain is from a study of cytomegalovirus exposure and HLA in healthy donors. Study results and caveats: In a later analysis, TCR beta V- and J-gene trimming was associated with a missense DCLRE1C variant.

The CDR3 is 14 residues long. CDR1 MNHNY and CDR2 SVGAGI come from the germline V gene (reference sequence). Trimming cost V 0 bases and J 1 base, with 6 bases left between them. In regard to this clone: Its antigen is undetermined.

The PCR employed 60 Vbeta primers together with 13 Jbeta primers. Sequencing was performed with immunoSEQ multiplex PCR; in TCRdb, only in-frame clones are kept and a portion is missing. The listing contains 130,000 or so clones. Sequencing input: PBMCs. This clonotype originated in a woman aged 18-35 years in good health and CMV-seronegative. The chain combines TRBV6-6 with TRBJ1-1; TRBD1 might be the D (6 bases). The CDR3 here is CASSYSTGNTEAFF. The CDR3 bases are TGTGCCAGCAGTTACTCGACAGGGAACACTGAAGCTTTCTTT.